The sequence of this T cell receptor beta chain was determined in a study of blood T cell repertoires in COVID-19. Overall study context: Samples taken during acute and convalescent COVID-19 were collected in the United States, Italy and Spain. T cells, B-cell-depleted T cells, or PBMCs provided the cDNA or gDNA that served as material.

This clone was found once. Under the authors' procedure: Estimation of nucleated cell counts relied on the amplification of reference gene primers. Only in-frame clones appear in the TCRdb table, and some are missing; sequencing was by immunoSEQ multiplex PCR. That table gives V, J and clone size, and the DNA gave D and trimming. Of 130,000 to 150,000 clones listed, over 70% were seen once; the top ten hold about 1.8%. The germline gives CDR1 SGHNT, CDR2 YYREEE (reference sequence). This CDR3 region has 14 residues. Losses at the gene ends were 4 bases for V and 7 bases for J; bases not matched to a gene: 3.

The clonotype originates from a woman aged 45 to 65 with acute or convalescent COVID-19. V and J are TRBV5-4 and TRBJ2-4; 12 nucleotides align to TRBD1. Material: peripheral blood. DNA for the CDR3: TGTGCCAGCAGCGCGGGACAGGGGGCGAACATTCAGTACTTC. It encodes CASSAGQGANIQYF.